Included here is one TCR beta chain sequence, with context. Its target is unknown. The data originate from a study of cytomegalovirus exposure and HLA in healthy donors. This CDR3 spans 14 amino acids. Germline V gives CDR1 SNHLY, CDR2 FYNNEI. The V and J ends lost 2 bases and 1 base respectively, with 6 bases between them. It was with 60 Vbeta and 13 Jbeta primers that the PCR ran. Profiled with immunoSEQ multiplex PCR; TCRdb holds only in-frame clones, not every one. The repertoire has approximately 150,000 clones, roughly 71% of them found once; the top ten carry approximately 7%. General study results and limits: It was assumed in the presence/absence analyses that sequencing depth was roughly uniform across donors. Association of a missense DCLRE1C variant with TCR beta V- and J-gene trimming was reported in a later analysis. After further analysis at a later stage, roughly 15,000 TCR beta sequences were associated with HLA alleles at 0.05 false discovery rate.

The sequenced material came from PBMCs. The source of this sequence is a male donor in good health and CMV-seropositive. J is TRBJ2-1 and V is TRBV2; D is unclear. CDR3 DNA: TGTGCCAGCAGTGAACTCAGGTCCTACAATGAGCAGTTCTTC. Protein: CASSELRSYNEQFF.